This paragraph covers one TCR beta chain sequence. CDR1 and CDR2 from the germline V gene are SGHNT and YYREEE (reference sequence). The CDR3 contains 14 residues. V shed 2 bases and J shed 6 bases, with 13 bases lying between them. This sample was taken from a study of T cell changes during pregnancy in multiple sclerosis. The protocol was immunoSEQ multiplex PCR, while the TCRdb copy is restricted to in-frame clones and leaves out a portion. Of around 80,000 clones listed, about 91% were seen once; the top ten hold under 1.5%. The sequencing here drew on peripheral blood, taken before pregnancy. The V call is TRBV5-4, the J call TRBJ2-3, with D hard to call. The TCR was taken from a female donor with multiple sclerosis, enrolled in a pregnancy study. Here the CDR3 reads CASSFTSRVDTQYF. As DNA, the CDR3 is TGTGCCAGCAGCTTCACGAGCCGGGTGGATACGCAGTATTTT.